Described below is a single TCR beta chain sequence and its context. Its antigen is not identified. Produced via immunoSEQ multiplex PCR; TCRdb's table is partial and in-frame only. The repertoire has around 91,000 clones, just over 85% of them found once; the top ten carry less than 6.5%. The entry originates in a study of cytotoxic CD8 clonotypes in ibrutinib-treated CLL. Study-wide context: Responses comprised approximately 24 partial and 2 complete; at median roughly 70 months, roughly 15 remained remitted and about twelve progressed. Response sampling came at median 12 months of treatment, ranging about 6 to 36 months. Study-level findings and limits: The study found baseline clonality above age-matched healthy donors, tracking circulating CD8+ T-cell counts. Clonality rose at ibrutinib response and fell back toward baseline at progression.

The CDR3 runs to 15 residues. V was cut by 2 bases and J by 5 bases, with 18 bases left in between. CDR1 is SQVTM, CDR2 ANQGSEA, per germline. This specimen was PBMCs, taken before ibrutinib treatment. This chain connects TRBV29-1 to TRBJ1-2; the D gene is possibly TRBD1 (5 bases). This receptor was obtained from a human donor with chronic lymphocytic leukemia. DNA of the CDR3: TGCAGCGTTGAACCCCAGGGTAACCCTCGTTATGGCTACACCTTC. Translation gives CSVEPQGNPRYGYTF.